This is a list of T cell receptor beta chains from one sample in a study of blood T cell repertoires in COVID-19. Assay: immunoSEQ multiplex PCR; the TCRdb copy retains only in-frame clones and omits some. The repertoire holds about 82,000 clones, with 75% to 85% as singletons. The sample comprised peripheral blood. These receptors were obtained from a middle-aged woman with active or convalescent COVID-19. Each CDR3 is given with its conserved first and last residue. The D gene is left open where the match is weak. Clone size, where shown, is once, few, many, or a class for clones that have expanded.

abundance: -
d_gene: TRBD1
j_gene: TRBJ1-1
v_gene: TRBV29-1
CDR3nt: TGCAGCGCCACAGGGGGCATGAACACTGAAGCTTTCTTT
CDR3aa: CSATGGMNTEAFF

abundance: -
d_gene: -
j_gene: TRBJ2-7
v_gene: TRBV5-1
CDR3nt: TGCGCCAGCAGCTTGGCGTTTTCGACACTCGCCTACGAGCAGTACTTC
CDR3aa: CASSLAFSTLAYEQYF

abundance: few
d_gene: -
j_gene: TRBJ2-1
v_gene: TRBV7-6
CDR3nt: TGTGCCAGCAGCCTTGCAGGGATATTGGACAATGAGCAGTTCTTC
CDR3aa: CASSLAGILDNEQFF

abundance: -
d_gene: -
j_gene: TRBJ1-5
v_gene: TRBV6-5
CDR3nt: TGTGCCAGCAGTCAAACACGGGTGCCTCAGCCCCAGCATTTT
CDR3aa: CASSQTRVPQPQHF

abundance: -
d_gene: TRBD1
j_gene: TRBJ1-1
v_gene: TRBV30
CDR3nt: TGTGCCTGGAGGACAGGGAAGAACACTGAAGCTTTCTTT
CDR3aa: CAWRTGKNTEAFF

abundance: -
d_gene: -
j_gene: TRBJ2-1
v_gene: TRBV29-1
CDR3nt: TGCAGCGTTGGCCCGTGGTCGAGCTCCTACAATGAGCAGTTCTTC
CDR3aa: CSVGPWSSSYNEQFF

abundance: -
d_gene: TRBD1
j_gene: TRBJ1-4
v_gene: TRBV4-1
CDR3nt: TGCGCCAGCAGCCGGGACAGGGGTGAAAAACTGTTTTTT
CDR3aa: CASSRDRGEKLFF

abundance: -
d_gene: -
j_gene: TRBJ2-1
v_gene: TRBV28
CDR3nt: TGTGCCAGCAGTTTAGGAACTACGGGCTACAATGAGCAGTTCTTC
CDR3aa: CASSLGTTGYNEQFF

abundance: -
d_gene: TRBD1
j_gene: TRBJ2-7
v_gene: TRBV28
CDR3nt: TGTGCCAGCAGTTCTTCTCCTGGGACAGGGAATGGGAAAAATTACGAGCAGTACTTC
CDR3aa: CASSSSPGTGNGKNYEQYF

abundance: -
d_gene: -
j_gene: TRBJ2-1
v_gene: TRBV5-1
CDR3nt: TGCGCCAGCAGCGTATTCGGACAGCCCTACAATGAGCAGTTCTTC
CDR3aa: CASSVFGQPYNEQFF

abundance: many
d_gene: TRBD1
j_gene: TRBJ1-5
v_gene: TRBV28
CDR3nt: TGTGCCAGCAGTTTCACCCCCGGGACAGGGAGACAGCCCCAGCATTTT
CDR3aa: CASSFTPGTGRQPQHF

abundance: -
d_gene: -
j_gene: TRBJ2-2
v_gene: TRBV7-9
CDR3nt: TGTGCCAGCAGCCCCCCAATAGGGGGGGGCCGGACCGGGGAGCTGTTTTTT
CDR3aa: CASSPPIGGGRTGELFF

abundance: -
d_gene: TRBD1
j_gene: TRBJ2-7
v_gene: TRBV3-1/TRBV3-2
CDR3nt: TGTGCCAGCAGCCGGCAACGGACAGGCCCCTACGAGCAGTACTTC
CDR3aa: CASSRQRTGPYEQYF

abundance: -
d_gene: TRBD1
j_gene: TRBJ2-7
v_gene: TRBV30
CDR3nt: TGTGCCTGGAGTGTAGTCGACAGGGGACCTTACGAGCAGTACTTC
CDR3aa: CAWSVVDRGPYEQYF

abundance: -
d_gene: -
j_gene: TRBJ1-2
v_gene: TRBV5-6
CDR3nt: TGTGCCAGCAGCTTTGATATGGGCAACTATGGCTACACCTTC
CDR3aa: CASSFDMGNYGYTF

abundance: few
d_gene: TRBD2
j_gene: TRBJ2-7
v_gene: TRBV10-3
CDR3nt: TGTGCCATCAGCCAAAGTGCGGGAGGAACCTACGAGCAGTACTTC
CDR3aa: CAISQSAGGTYEQYF